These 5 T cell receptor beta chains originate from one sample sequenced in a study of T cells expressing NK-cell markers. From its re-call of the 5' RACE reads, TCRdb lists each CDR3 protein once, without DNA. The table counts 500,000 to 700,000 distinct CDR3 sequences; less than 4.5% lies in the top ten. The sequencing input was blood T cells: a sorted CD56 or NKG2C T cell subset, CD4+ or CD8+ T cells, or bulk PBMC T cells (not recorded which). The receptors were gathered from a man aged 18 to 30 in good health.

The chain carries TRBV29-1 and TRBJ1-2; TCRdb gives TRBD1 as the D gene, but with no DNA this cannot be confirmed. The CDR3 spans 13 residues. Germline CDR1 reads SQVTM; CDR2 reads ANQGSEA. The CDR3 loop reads CSGMGTGLYGYTF. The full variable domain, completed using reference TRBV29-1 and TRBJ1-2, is SAVISQKPSRDICQRGTSLTIQCQVDSQVTMMFWYRQQPGQSLTLIATANQGSEATYESGFVIDKFPISRPNLTFSTLTVSNMSPEDSSIYLCSGMGTGLYGYTFGSGTRLTVV.

CDR3 residues: CAPGAAGELFF. This chain links TRBV19 with TRBJ2-2; TCRdb's assignment of TRBD1 cannot be checked, as there is no DNA. The CDR3 length is 11 residues. Germline CDR1 reads LNHDA; CDR2 reads SQIVND (reference sequence). Full variable domain (missing parts from reference TRBV19 and TRBJ2-2): DGGITQSPKYLFRKEGQNVTLSCEQNLNHDAMYWYRQDPGQGLRLIYYSQIVNDFQKGDIAEGYSVSREKKESFPLTVTSAQKNPTAFYLCAPGAAGELFFGEGSRLTVL.

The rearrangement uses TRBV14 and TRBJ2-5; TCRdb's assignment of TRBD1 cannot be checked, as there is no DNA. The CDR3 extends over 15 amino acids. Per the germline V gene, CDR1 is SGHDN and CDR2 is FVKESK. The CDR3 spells CASRRTGQGPETQYF.

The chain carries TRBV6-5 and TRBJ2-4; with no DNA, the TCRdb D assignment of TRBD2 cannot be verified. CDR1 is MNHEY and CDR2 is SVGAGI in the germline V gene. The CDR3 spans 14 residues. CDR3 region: CASSSARLANIQYF.

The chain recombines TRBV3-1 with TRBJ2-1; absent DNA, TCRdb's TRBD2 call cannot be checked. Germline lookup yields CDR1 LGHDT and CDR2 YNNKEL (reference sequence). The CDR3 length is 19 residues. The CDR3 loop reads CASSQEGRLAGMSYNEQFF.